A selection of T cell receptor beta chains follows, all from one sample in a study of blood T cell repertoires in COVID-19. Assay used: immunoSEQ multiplex PCR; TCRdb lists only in-frame clones, some missing. The sample has more than 90,000 clones, 60% to 85% seen once. The specimen sequenced was peripheral blood. These receptors came from a man in his 70s with acute or convalescent COVID-19. The CDR3 runs from the conserved cysteine through the conserved F or W. The D gene is left open where the match is weak. Not all rows give a size; the values are once, few, many and, for expanded clones, a class.

v_gene: TRBV7-9; abundance: few; d_gene: TRBD1; j_gene: TRBJ2-7; CDR3nt: TGTGCCAGCAGCCCGGGACAGGGGGCGCAGGGGCAGTACTTC; CDR3aa: CASSPGQGAQGQYF
v_gene: TRBV11-2; abundance: once; d_gene: TRBD1; j_gene: TRBJ2-3; CDR3nt: TGTGCCAGCAGCTTAGGCCTTTCAGGGGGAGGCACAGATACGCAGTATTTT; CDR3aa: CASSLGLSGGGTDTQYF
v_gene: TRBV7-9; abundance: -; d_gene: TRBD1; j_gene: TRBJ2-2; CDR3nt: TGTGCCAGCAGCCCGACAGGGTGGAACACCGGGGAGCTGTTTTTT; CDR3aa: CASSPTGWNTGELFF
v_gene: TRBV6-5; abundance: -; d_gene: TRBD2; j_gene: TRBJ2-1; CDR3nt: TGTGCCAGCAATCGGGCTAGCGGGAGTAATGAGCAGTTCTTC; CDR3aa: CASNRASGSNEQFF
v_gene: TRBV9; abundance: -; d_gene: TRBD1; j_gene: TRBJ1-1; CDR3nt: TGTGCCAGCAGCGCAGCGGTGGACAGGGGGGTGAGCTACACTGAAGCTTTCTTT; CDR3aa: CASSAAVDRGVSYTEAFF
v_gene: TRBV27; abundance: few; d_gene: -; j_gene: TRBJ2-1; CDR3nt: TGTGCCACCCAGGGGTACCCGACTTACAATGAGCAGTTCTTC; CDR3aa: CATQGYPTYNEQFF
v_gene: TRBV7-9; abundance: -; d_gene: -; j_gene: TRBJ1-1; CDR3nt: TGTGCCAGCAGGTCCCAGTCGGGGAACACTGAAGCTTTCTTT; CDR3aa: CASRSQSGNTEAFF
v_gene: TRBV5-6; abundance: -; d_gene: -; j_gene: TRBJ1-3; CDR3nt: TGTGCCAGCAGCTTGTTCAGCGGGGACGGAAACACCATATATTTT; CDR3aa: CASSLFSGDGNTIYF
v_gene: TRBV6-5; abundance: -; d_gene: TRBD1; j_gene: TRBJ1-4; CDR3nt: TGTGCCAGCAATCAAATACAGGGGTGGAACGAAAAACTGTTTTTT; CDR3aa: CASNQIQGWNEKLFF
v_gene: TRBV4-1; abundance: -; d_gene: -; j_gene: TRBJ1-3; CDR3nt: TGCGCCAGCAGCCCCGACACCCCAGGGGCGGCTGGAAACACCATATATTTT; CDR3aa: CASSPDTPGAAGNTIYF
v_gene: TRBV7-8; abundance: -; d_gene: -; j_gene: TRBJ2-6; CDR3nt: TGTGCCAGCAGCTTCGGGGGAAGTGGGGCCAACGTCCTGACTTTC; CDR3aa: CASSFGGSGANVLTF
v_gene: TRBV10-3; abundance: -; d_gene: TRBD1; j_gene: TRBJ2-7; CDR3nt: TGTGCCATCAGTGTGTCACAGGGGCCCTACGAGCAGTACTTC; CDR3aa: CAISVSQGPYEQYF
v_gene: TRBV19; abundance: once; d_gene: TRBD2; j_gene: TRBJ2-5; CDR3nt: TGTGCCAGTAGTAGCATAGCGGGGGTACAAGAGACCCAGTACTTC; CDR3aa: CASSSIAGVQETQYF
v_gene: TRBV30; abundance: -; d_gene: -; j_gene: TRBJ1-6; CDR3nt: TGTGCCTGGAGCGGGTTGTCCTATAATTCACCCCTCCACTTT; CDR3aa: CAWSGLSYNSPLHF
v_gene: TRBV27; abundance: few; d_gene: TRBD1; j_gene: TRBJ2-5; CDR3nt: TGTGCCAGCAGCCCAAGGACAGGGGTCCAAGAGACCCAGTACTTC; CDR3aa: CASSPRTGVQETQYF
v_gene: TRBV5-5; abundance: -; d_gene: TRBD1; j_gene: TRBJ2-5; CDR3nt: TGTGCCAGCAGCTTAACAGGGGAAGAGACCCAGTACTTC; CDR3aa: CASSLTGEETQYF
v_gene: TRBV7-2; abundance: -; d_gene: TRBD1; j_gene: TRBJ2-7; CDR3nt: TGTGCCAGCAGCTCATCCGGGACAGACCTCTACGAGCAGTACTTC; CDR3aa: CASSSSGTDLYEQYF
v_gene: TRBV2; abundance: few; d_gene: -; j_gene: TRBJ2-1; CDR3nt: TGTGCCAGCAGCGGGAGCTCCTACAATGAGCAGTTCTTC; CDR3aa: CASSGSSYNEQFF
v_gene: TRBV29-1; abundance: -; d_gene: TRBD2; j_gene: TRBJ2-5; CDR3nt: TGCAGCGTATATGGGGGGAGGGTACAAGAGACCCAGTACTTC; CDR3aa: CSVYGGRVQETQYF
v_gene: TRBV2; abundance: -; d_gene: TRBD2; j_gene: TRBJ2-1; CDR3nt: TGTGCCAGCAGTGATTTATTAGCGGGATCCTACAATGAGCAGTTCTTC; CDR3aa: CASSDLLAGSYNEQFF
v_gene: TRBV7-2; abundance: -; d_gene: TRBD1; j_gene: TRBJ2-5; CDR3nt: TGTGCCAGCAGCTTAGCCCCGGACAGGGGTTGGCAAGAGACCCAGTACTTC; CDR3aa: CASSLAPDRGWQETQYF
v_gene: TRBV5-1; abundance: -; d_gene: -; j_gene: TRBJ2-5; CDR3nt: TGCGCCAGCAGCTTGGGTGGAGAAGAGACCCAGTACTTC; CDR3aa: CASSLGGEETQYF
v_gene: TRBV9; abundance: -; d_gene: TRBD1; j_gene: TRBJ1-2; CDR3nt: TGTGCCAGCAGCGTTCAGGGACAGGGGGGTGGCTACACCTTC; CDR3aa: CASSVQGQGGGYTF
v_gene: TRBV7-9; abundance: -; d_gene: -; j_gene: TRBJ2-7; CDR3nt: TGTGCCAGCAGCACACGCGGCTTAGCCTCTTCCTACGAGCAGTACTTC; CDR3aa: CASSTRGLASSYEQYF
v_gene: TRBV14; abundance: -; d_gene: -; j_gene: TRBJ2-5; CDR3nt: TGTGCCAGCAGCCAATTTGCCGGGGGGCCACAAGAGACCCAGTACTTC; CDR3aa: CASSQFAGGPQETQYF
v_gene: TRBV19; abundance: -; d_gene: -; j_gene: TRBJ2-3; CDR3nt: TGTGCCAGTAGTATATATGGCAGGGTGGCAGATACGCAGTATTTT; CDR3aa: CASSIYGRVADTQYF
v_gene: TRBV2; abundance: -; d_gene: TRBD1; j_gene: TRBJ2-5; CDR3nt: TGTGCCAGCACCAAAATGACAGGGTACCAAGAGACCCAGTACTTC; CDR3aa: CASTKMTGYQETQYF
v_gene: TRBV27; abundance: -; d_gene: TRBD2; j_gene: TRBJ2-7; CDR3nt: TGTGCCAGCAGGATTACTAGCGGGACCACCTACGAGCAGTACTTC; CDR3aa: CASRITSGTTYEQYF
v_gene: TRBV12-3/TRBV12-4; abundance: -; d_gene: -; j_gene: TRBJ1-3; CDR3nt: TGTGCCAGCTTAGGAGGTACTGGAAACACCATATATTTT; CDR3aa: CASLGGTGNTIYF
v_gene: TRBV3-1/TRBV3-2; abundance: -; d_gene: -; j_gene: TRBJ1-5; CDR3nt: TGTGCCAGCAGCCCTCCGGACAACCGACCCCAGCATTTT; CDR3aa: CASSPPDNRPQHF
v_gene: TRBV7-9; abundance: few; d_gene: -; j_gene: TRBJ1-5; CDR3nt: TGTGCCAGCAGCGTGATGGGCAGCAATCAGCCCCAGCATTTT; CDR3aa: CASSVMGSNQPQHF
v_gene: TRBV21-1; abundance: -; d_gene: -; j_gene: TRBJ1-4; CDR3nt: TGTGCCAGCAGCAATGGAGGATTGTTGGAAAAACTGTTTTTT; CDR3aa: CASSNGGLLEKLFF
v_gene: TRBV9; abundance: -; d_gene: TRBD1; j_gene: TRBJ2-3; CDR3nt: TGTGCCAGCAGTAGTGGGGGACAGGGCTCCACAGATACGCAGTATTTT; CDR3aa: CASSSGGQGSTDTQYF
v_gene: TRBV6-5; abundance: -; d_gene: TRBD1; j_gene: TRBJ2-7; CDR3nt: TGTGCCAGCAGTTGGACAGGGGGCGCAATGTACTTC; CDR3aa: CASSWTGGAMYF
v_gene: TRBV5-1; abundance: -; d_gene: -; j_gene: TRBJ1-1; CDR3nt: TGCGCCAGCAGCGGGGACGGAGGGTTTACTGAAGCTTTCTTT; CDR3aa: CASSGDGGFTEAFF
v_gene: TRBV11-3; abundance: -; d_gene: TRBD2; j_gene: TRBJ2-7; CDR3nt: TGTGCCAGCAGCCTAAAGGGACTAGCGGGGGTGTACGAGCAGTACTTC; CDR3aa: CASSLKGLAGVYEQYF
v_gene: TRBV7-6; abundance: -; d_gene: -; j_gene: TRBJ2-3; CDR3nt: TGTGCCAGCAGCTTAGTTAGATCGGGCACAGATACGCAGTATTTT; CDR3aa: CASSLVRSGTDTQYF
v_gene: TRBV5-1; abundance: few; d_gene: -; j_gene: TRBJ2-5; CDR3nt: TGCGCCAGCAGGCCTTCACAGGTCCAAGAGACCCAGTACTTC; CDR3aa: CASRPSQVQETQYF
v_gene: TRBV27; abundance: -; d_gene: TRBD2; j_gene: TRBJ2-2; CDR3nt: TGTGCCAGCGGCACTAGCGGGAGTATCGCCGGGGAGCTGTTTTTT; CDR3aa: CASGTSGSIAGELFF
v_gene: TRBV30; abundance: -; d_gene: TRBD2; j_gene: TRBJ2-2; CDR3nt: TGTGCCGGACTAGCGGGAGCCACCGGGGAGCTGTTTTTT; CDR3aa: CAGLAGATGELFF
v_gene: TRBV5-6; abundance: once; d_gene: -; j_gene: TRBJ1-1; CDR3nt: TGTGCCAGCAGACCCCGGGGGGGGATGAACACTGAAGCTTTCTTT; CDR3aa: CASRPRGGMNTEAFF
v_gene: TRBV2; abundance: -; d_gene: -; j_gene: TRBJ2-1; CDR3nt: TGTGCCAGCAAGGAGGGAATAGCGAGTTCCTACAATGAGCAGTTCTTC; CDR3aa: CASKEGIASSYNEQFF
v_gene: TRBV27; abundance: -; d_gene: TRBD2; j_gene: TRBJ2-2; CDR3nt: TGTGCCAGCAGTCGACCGGGACTAGCGGCTAACACCGGGGAGCTGTTTTTT; CDR3aa: CASSRPGLAANTGELFF
v_gene: TRBV7-2; abundance: -; d_gene: -; j_gene: TRBJ2-5; CDR3nt: TGTGCCAGCAGCTCCGGGACAACCATGGAGACCCAGTACTTC; CDR3aa: CASSSGTTMETQYF
v_gene: TRBV5-4; abundance: once; d_gene: -; j_gene: TRBJ1-1; CDR3nt: TGTGCCAGCAGCACCCCGACAGGAAAGAACACTGAAGCTTTCTTT; CDR3aa: CASSTPTGKNTEAFF
v_gene: TRBV29-1; abundance: -; d_gene: -; j_gene: TRBJ2-7; CDR3nt: TGCAGCGTTGGAAGCACCTCCTACGAGCAGTACTTC; CDR3aa: CSVGSTSYEQYF
v_gene: TRBV28; abundance: -; d_gene: -; j_gene: TRBJ1-6; CDR3nt: TGTGCCAGCAGTTTCCGGTATAATTCACCCCTCCACTTT; CDR3aa: CASSFRYNSPLHF
v_gene: TRBV6-2/TRBV6-3; abundance: -; d_gene: TRBD1; j_gene: TRBJ1-6; CDR3nt: TGTGCCAGCAGTTACGGGGACAGGGGTCATTCACCCCTCCACTTT; CDR3aa: CASSYGDRGHSPLHF
v_gene: TRBV15; abundance: -; d_gene: -; j_gene: TRBJ2-1; CDR3nt: TGTGCCACCAGCAGGAGATCAGGGGCGGCCTACAATGAGCAGTTCTTC; CDR3aa: CATSRRSGAAYNEQFF
v_gene: TRBV28; abundance: -; d_gene: -; j_gene: TRBJ1-4; CDR3nt: TGTGCCAGCAGGAGGCCTCTCAATGAAAAACTGTTTTTT; CDR3aa: CASRRPLNEKLFF
v_gene: TRBV9; abundance: -; d_gene: -; j_gene: TRBJ2-7; CDR3nt: TGTGCCAGCAGCGTAGTCGGGGATTCCTCCTACGAGCAGTACTTC; CDR3aa: CASSVVGDSSYEQYF
v_gene: TRBV28; abundance: -; d_gene: -; j_gene: TRBJ2-1; CDR3nt: TGTGCCAGCTCTGAAGCGGGTCAGGAGCAGTTCTTC; CDR3aa: CASSEAGQEQFF